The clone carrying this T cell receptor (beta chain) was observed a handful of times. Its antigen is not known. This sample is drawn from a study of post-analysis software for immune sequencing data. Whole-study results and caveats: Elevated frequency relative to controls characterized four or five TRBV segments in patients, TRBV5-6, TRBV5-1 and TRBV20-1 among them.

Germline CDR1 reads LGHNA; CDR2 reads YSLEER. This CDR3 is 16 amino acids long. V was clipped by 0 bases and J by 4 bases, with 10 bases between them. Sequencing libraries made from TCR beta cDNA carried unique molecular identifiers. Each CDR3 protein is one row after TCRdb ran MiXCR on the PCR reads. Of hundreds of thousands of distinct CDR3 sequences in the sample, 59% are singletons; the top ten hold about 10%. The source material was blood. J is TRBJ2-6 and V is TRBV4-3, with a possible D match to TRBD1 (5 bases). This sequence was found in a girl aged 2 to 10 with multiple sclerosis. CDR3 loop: CASSQEGVSGANVLTF. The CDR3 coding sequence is TGCGCCAGCAGCCAAGAAGGGGTATCGGGGGCCAACGTCCTGACTTTC.